The present TCR beta chain was sequenced within a study of Ad26.COV2.S vaccination and SARS-CoV-2 variants. Findings and caveats of the study: Relative to placebo recipients, vaccine recipients exhibited elevated spike-specific TCR breadth.

Noted treatment: around 19 received Ad26.COV2.S at low or high dose, single or two shots; about 5 received placebo; per-sample allocation not given. Day 63 following the first vaccine or placebo injection was when the samples were taken. In Boston, the donor was an adult between 18-55 years of age. The CDR3 is 16 residues long. Trimming left V 3 bases short and J 1 base short, with 15 bases between. The germline CDR1 and CDR2 sequences are SEHNR and FQNEAQ (reference sequence). With respect to this clone: Its target is unknown.

This table comes from immunoSEQ multiplex PCR, and its TCRdb copy is limited to in-frame clones, with some not included. This sample has roughly 250,000 clones, with roughly nine tenths found just once. The sequenced sample was peripheral blood, obtained in a trial of Ad26.COV2.S vaccine versus placebo. This clonotype was obtained from a person between 18 and 59 years old who received the Ad26.COV2.S COVID-19 vaccine or a placebo. The chain combines TRBV7-9 with TRBJ2-5; no clear D. In DNA form, the CDR3 reads TGTGCCAGCAGCTTTCGTGGAGACATTATCCAAGAGACCCAGTACTTC. It translates to CASSFRGDIIQETQYF.